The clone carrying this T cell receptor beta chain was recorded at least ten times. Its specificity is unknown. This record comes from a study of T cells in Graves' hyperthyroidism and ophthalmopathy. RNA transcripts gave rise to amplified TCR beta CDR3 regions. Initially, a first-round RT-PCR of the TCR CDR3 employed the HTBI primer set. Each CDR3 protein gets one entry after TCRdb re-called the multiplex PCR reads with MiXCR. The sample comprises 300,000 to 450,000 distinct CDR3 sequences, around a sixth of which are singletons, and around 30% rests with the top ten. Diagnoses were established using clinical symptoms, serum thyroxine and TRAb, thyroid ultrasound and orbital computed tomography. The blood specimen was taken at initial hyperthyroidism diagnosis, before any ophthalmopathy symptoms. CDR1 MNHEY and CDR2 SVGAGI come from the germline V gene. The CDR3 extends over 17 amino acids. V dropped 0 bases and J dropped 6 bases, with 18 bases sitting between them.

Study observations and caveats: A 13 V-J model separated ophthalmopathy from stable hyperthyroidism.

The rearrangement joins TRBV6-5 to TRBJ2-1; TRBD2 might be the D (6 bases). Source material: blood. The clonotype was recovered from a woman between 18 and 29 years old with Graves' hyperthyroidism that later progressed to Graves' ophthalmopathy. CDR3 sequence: CASSYSIRDLRGNEQFF. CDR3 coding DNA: TGTGCCAGCAGTTACTCGATACGGGACTTACGGGGCAATGAGCAGTTCTTC.